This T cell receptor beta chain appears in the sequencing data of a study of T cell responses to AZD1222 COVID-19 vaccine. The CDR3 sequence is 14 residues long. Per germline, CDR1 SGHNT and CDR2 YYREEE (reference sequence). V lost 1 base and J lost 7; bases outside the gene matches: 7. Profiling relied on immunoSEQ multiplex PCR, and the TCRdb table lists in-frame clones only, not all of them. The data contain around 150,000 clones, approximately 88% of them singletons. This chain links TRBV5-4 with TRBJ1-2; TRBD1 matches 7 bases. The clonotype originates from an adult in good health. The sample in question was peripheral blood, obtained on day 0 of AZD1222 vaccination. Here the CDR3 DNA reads TGTGCCAGCAGCTTGTTTCAGACAGGGAGTGGCTACACCTTC. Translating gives CASSLFQTGSGYTF.